Listed below are T cell receptor beta chains from one sample, sequenced in a study of blood T cell repertoires in COVID-19. Sequencing used immunoSEQ multiplex PCR; TCRdb keeps in-frame clones, though not all of them. The repertoire holds roughly 87,000 clones, with 86% as singletons. The sequenced sample was peripheral blood. Source of these receptors: a man over 45 with active COVID-19. The CDR3 runs from the conserved cysteine through the conserved F or W. A D gene is named only where the DNA matches it firmly. Expanded clones are given a class, and other clones once, few, many or no size at all.

j_call clone_size v_call d_call cdr3_nt cdr3_aa
TRBJ2-2 . TRBV18 TRBD1 TGTGCCAGCTCACCGTCCGGGACAGGGGAAACCGGGGAGCTGTTTTTT CASSPSGTGETGELFF
TRBJ1-1 . TRBV6-5 . TGTGCCACATCGGGACACACGAACACTGAAGCTTTCTTT CATSGHTNTEAFF
TRBJ1-2 . TRBV28 . TGTGCCAGCAGAGGACAGTGGGGCCATGGCTACACCTTC CASRGQWGHGYTF
TRBJ1-5 . TRBV6-5 . TGTGCCAGCAGTCACCCCCCAGGGTTCGGTCAGCCCCAGCATTTT CASSHPPGFGQPQHF
TRBJ2-3 . TRBV4-1 . TGCGCCAGCAGCCAAGTCCAGGGCACAGATACGCAGTATTTT CASSQVQGTDTQYF
TRBJ1-5 . TRBV28 TRBD1 TGTGCCAGCACCTTGGGGACAGGGGGCTCAAGGGGCAATCAGCCCCAGCATTTT CASTLGTGGSRGNQPQHF
TRBJ1-1 . TRBV7-8 . TGTGCCAGCAGCTTAGAACAAGGGGGGAACACTGAAGCTTTCTTT CASSLEQGGNTEAFF
TRBJ1-5 few TRBV19 TRBD1 TGTGCCAGTAGTCCGTTTCAGGGGGGTTACGGTCAGCCCCAGCATTTT CASSPFQGGYGQPQHF
TRBJ2-3 . TRBV27 . TGTGCCAGCAGTACTCCATCCTCAGATACGCAGTATTTT CASSTPSSDTQYF
TRBJ1-3 . TRBV7-2 . TGTGCCAGCAGCTTAGGTTCCCGGGTTGGAAACACCATATATTTT CASSLGSRVGNTIYF
TRBJ2-3 . TRBV29-1 TRBD2 TGCAGCTCCCGGGCCGCTAGCGGGAGGGCCGGTGCAGATACGCAGTATTTT CSSRAASGRAGADTQYF
TRBJ1-6 . TRBV18 TRBD1 TGTGCCAGCTCACAGAGACAGGGGGGGCCTAATTCACCCCTCCACTTT CASSQRQGGPNSPLHF
TRBJ1-5 many TRBV5-5 . TGTGCCAGCAGCAGTACAGGGAGTCAGCCCCAGCATTTT CASSSTGSQPQHF
TRBJ2-1 . TRBV18 . TGTGCCAGCTCATCGTCCAGTTTGCATGAGCAGTTCTTC CASSSSSLHEQFF
TRBJ2-3 once TRBV6-2/TRBV6-3 TRBD1 TGTGCCAGCAGCACACCGGGACAGGGAACAGATACGCAGTATTTT CASSTPGQGTDTQYF
TRBJ2-2 . TRBV2 TRBD2 TGTGCCAGCAGTGATCGTCTAGCGGGGGGGCCCGGGGAGCTGTTTTTT CASSDRLAGGPGELFF
TRBJ2-7 . TRBV28 . TGTGCCAGCAGTCCCTTGGGCCCTCCCGGAGAGCAGTACTTC CASSPLGPPGEQYF
TRBJ2-1 . TRBV6-5 TRBD2 TGTGCCAGCACAGGGACTAGCGGGAGTAATGAGCAGTTCTTC CASTGTSGSNEQFF
TRBJ2-7 once TRBV28 TRBD1 TGTGCCAGCAGTCCAACTGGACAGGGGATCGAGCAGTACTTC CASSPTGQGIEQYF
TRBJ1-4 . TRBV15 TRBD1 TGTGCCACCAGCGGAGAAACAGGGGCAACTAATGAAAAACTGTTTTTT CATSGETGATNEKLFF
TRBJ2-1 . TRBV7-3 . TGTGCCAGCAGCTTAATGCGGACAGTCAATGAGCAGTTCTTC CASSLMRTVNEQFF
TRBJ1-2 . TRBV7-3 . TGTGCCAGCAGCCAGGGCCCGGGGGTGGCTGGCTACACCTTC CASSQGPGVAGYTF
TRBJ1-2 . TRBV7-2 TRBD1 TGTGCCAGCAGCGTCTCCGGGACAGAAAACTATGGCTACACCTTC CASSVSGTENYGYTF
TRBJ2-7 . TRBV29-1 . TGCAGCGTTGAGGAGAACCAGGGGATCTCCTACGAGCAGTACTTC CSVEENQGISYEQYF
TRBJ2-7 few TRBV6-5 TRBD1 TGTGCCAGCAGTTCTGCCGGGACAGGGGGCTACGAGCAGTACTTC CASSSAGTGGYEQYF
TRBJ1-5 . TRBV19 . TGTGCCAGTCTCGACCCCGCGGGCTATCAGCCCCAGCATTTT CASLDPAGYQPQHF
TRBJ1-4 . TRBV28 . TGTGCCAGCAGCACAGGGAGGGAATTGGAAAAACTGTTTTTT CASSTGRELEKLFF
TRBJ1-2 . TRBV6-5 TRBD1 TGTGCCAGCAGGCCGACAGGGACCAACTATGGCTACACCTTC CASRPTGTNYGYTF
TRBJ1-2 . TRBV19 . TGTGCCAGTAGTATAGCGGTAGGGGATTATGGCTACACCTTC CASSIAVGDYGYTF
TRBJ1-1 . TRBV12-3/TRBV12-4 . TGTGCCAGCACCCTCGGGTGGGACACTGAAGCTTTCTTT CASTLGWDTEAFF
TRBJ2-1 . TRBV19 . TGTGCCAGTAGTATTGTGGCAGGGTCCTACAATGAGCAGTTCTTC CASSIVAGSYNEQFF
TRBJ2-3 . TRBV6-4 TRBD2 TGTGCCAGCAGTGACACGGGGGGGCCCACAGATACGCAGTATTTT CASSDTGGPTDTQYF
TRBJ1-2 once TRBV28 TRBD1 TGTGCCAGTCGACAGGGGAATGGGGTTGGTGGCTACACCTTC CASRQGNGVGGYTF
TRBJ1-1 . TRBV5-1 . TGCGCCAGCAGCGCCACAGGGCGGAACACTGAAGCTTTCTTT CASSATGRNTEAFF
TRBJ2-1 . TRBV7-3 TRBD2 TGTGCCAGCAGCTTTACTAGCGGAACTTACAATGAGCAGTTCTTC CASSFTSGTYNEQFF
TRBJ2-3 . TRBV6-4 TRBD1 TGTGCCAGCAGAATCAGGGGGCCCCACACAGATACGCAGTATTTT CASRIRGPHTDTQYF
TRBJ2-7 few TRBV27 TRBD2 TGTGCCAGCAGTTTATCGGGCGGGAGGGCCCCATACGAGCAGTACTTC CASSLSGGRAPYEQYF